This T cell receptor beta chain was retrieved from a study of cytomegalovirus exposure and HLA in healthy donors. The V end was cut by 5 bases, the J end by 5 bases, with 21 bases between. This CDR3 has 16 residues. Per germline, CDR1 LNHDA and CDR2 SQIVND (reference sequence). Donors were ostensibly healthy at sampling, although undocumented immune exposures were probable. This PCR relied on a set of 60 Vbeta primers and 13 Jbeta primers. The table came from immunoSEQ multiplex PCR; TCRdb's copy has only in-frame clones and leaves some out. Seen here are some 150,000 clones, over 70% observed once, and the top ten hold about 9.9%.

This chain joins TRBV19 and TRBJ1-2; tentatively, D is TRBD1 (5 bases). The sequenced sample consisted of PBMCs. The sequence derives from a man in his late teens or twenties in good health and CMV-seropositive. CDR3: CASSFSRAARGYGYTF. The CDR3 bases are TGTGCCAGTAGTTTTTCCAGGGCCGCGCGTGGGTATGGCTACACCTTC.